This T cell receptor beta chain was obtained from a study of T cell responses to AZD1222 COVID-19 vaccine. This clone appeared a few times. Sequencing was performed with immunoSEQ multiplex PCR; in TCRdb, only in-frame clones are kept and a portion is missing. The sample carries 150,000 to 200,000 clones, 90% to 95% recorded once. CDR1 is MGHRA and CDR2 is YSYEKL in the germline V gene. The CDR3 covers 16 residues. V gave up 0 bases and J gave up 8 bases; unmatched junction bases: 10. This TCR derives from an adult in good health. The J gene is TRBJ1-3, the V gene TRBV4-1, with 7 bases that match TRBD1. The sequencing here drew on peripheral blood, taken on day 0 of AZD1222 vaccination. The CDR3 coding sequence is TGCGCCAGCAGCCAAGAGGAGTTTAACAGGGGTGACACCATATATTTT. Protein: CASSQEEFNRGDTIYF.